The rows below give T cell receptor beta chains drawn from one sample of a study of CD8 T cells in Susac syndrome. TCRdb re-called the immunoSEQ multiplex PCR reads with MiXCR, one entry per CDR3 protein. The table lists about 81,000 distinct CDR3 sequences, around 94% of them singletons. The specimen was CD8+ T cells from PBMCs. All receptors derive from a human donor with Susac syndrome. CDR3s include the opening cysteine and the closing phenylalanine or tryptophan. Each record gives: J gene, clone size, D gene, V gene, CDR3 protein, CDR3 DNA. A D gene is named only where the DNA matches it firmly. Some rows mark clone size as missing; the rest say once, few, many or name a class of expanded clone.

j_gene: TRBJ2-5; abundance: -; d_gene: -; v_gene: TRBV27; CDR3aa: CASSVRPQETQYF; CDR3nt: TGTGCCAGCAGTGTCCGACCCCAAGAGACCCAGTACTTC
j_gene: TRBJ2-5; abundance: -; d_gene: TRBD1; v_gene: TRBV25-1; CDR3aa: CASSIQGWQETQYF; CDR3nt: TGTGCCAGCAGCATACAGGGGTGGCAAGAGACCCAGTACTTC
j_gene: TRBJ2-2; abundance: -; d_gene: TRBD1; v_gene: TRBV12-3/TRBV12-4; CDR3aa: CASSWGTGYTGELFF; CDR3nt: TGTGCCAGCAGTTGGGGGACAGGGTACACCGGGGAGCTGTTTTTT
j_gene: TRBJ2-2; abundance: -; d_gene: -; v_gene: TRBV3-1; CDR3aa: CASSQGDTPLNTGELFF; CDR3nt: TGTGCCAGCAGCCAAGGGGACACTCCCCTGAACACCGGGGAGCTGTTTTTT
j_gene: TRBJ2-5; abundance: -; d_gene: TRBD1; v_gene: TRBV6-5; CDR3aa: CASSTRGTGEETQYF; CDR3nt: TGTGCCAGCAGTACTAGGGGGACAGGGGAAGAGACCCAGTACTTC
j_gene: TRBJ1-2; abundance: once; d_gene: -; v_gene: TRBV7-9; CDR3aa: CASSWNLYGYTF; CDR3nt: TGTGCCAGCAGCTGGAATCTCTATGGCTACACCTTC
j_gene: TRBJ2-1; abundance: -; d_gene: -; v_gene: TRBV20-1; CDR3aa: CSARDRQRRNEQFF; CDR3nt: TGCAGTGCTAGAGATCGTCAGCGTCGAAATGAGCAGTTCTTC
j_gene: TRBJ2-1; abundance: -; d_gene: -; v_gene: TRBV7-9; CDR3aa: CASIVPSGNEQFF; CDR3nt: TGTGCCAGCATCGTCCCTTCCGGGAATGAGCAGTTCTTC
j_gene: TRBJ2-4; abundance: -; d_gene: -; v_gene: TRBV4-1; CDR3aa: CASSQDRVLAKNIQYF; CDR3nt: TGCGCCAGCAGCCAAGATCGGGTATTAGCCAAAAACATTCAGTACTTC
j_gene: TRBJ2-1; abundance: once; d_gene: -; v_gene: TRBV30; CDR3aa: CAWTGGRGYEQFF; CDR3nt: TGTGCCTGGACAGGGGGGCGAGGGTATGAGCAGTTCTTC
j_gene: TRBJ1-5; abundance: few; d_gene: -; v_gene: TRBV7-9; CDR3aa: CASSLQVGQPQHF; CDR3nt: TGTGCCAGCAGTTTGCAGGTCGGGCAGCCCCAGCATTTT
j_gene: TRBJ1-1; abundance: -; d_gene: -; v_gene: TRBV3-1; CDR3aa: CASSQDAETEAFF; CDR3nt: TGTGCCAGCAGCCAAGACGCAGAGACTGAAGCTTTCTTT
j_gene: TRBJ2-5; abundance: few; d_gene: TRBD1; v_gene: TRBV19; CDR3aa: CASSGTGAETQYF; CDR3nt: TGTGCCAGTAGTGGGACAGGAGCAGAGACCCAGTACTTC
j_gene: TRBJ2-1; abundance: -; d_gene: -; v_gene: TRBV11-2; CDR3aa: CASSPDPGYEQFF; CDR3nt: TGTGCCAGCAGCCCCGACCCGGGCTATGAGCAGTTCTTC
j_gene: TRBJ2-7; abundance: -; d_gene: -; v_gene: TRBV4-2; CDR3aa: CASSQDNRAYEQYF; CDR3nt: TGTGCCAGCAGCCAAGATAACAGGGCCTACGAGCAGTACTTC
j_gene: TRBJ2-5; abundance: -; d_gene: -; v_gene: TRBV6-5; CDR3aa: CASSYGQGETQYF; CDR3nt: TGTGCCAGCAGTTATGGGCAGGGTGAGACCCAGTACTTC
j_gene: TRBJ2-3; abundance: -; d_gene: -; v_gene: TRBV6-6; CDR3aa: CASSYRPDTQYF; CDR3nt: TGTGCCAGCAGTTACAGACCCGATACGCAGTATTTT
j_gene: TRBJ2-7; abundance: -; d_gene: -; v_gene: TRBV9; CDR3aa: CASSVGQGTYEQYF; CDR3nt: TGTGCCAGCAGCGTAGGTCAGGGAACCTACGAGCAGTACTTC
j_gene: TRBJ1-2; abundance: -; d_gene: -; v_gene: TRBV13; CDR3aa: CASKDSTNYGYTF; CDR3nt: TGTGCCAGCAAGGACAGTACTAACTATGGCTACACCTTC
j_gene: TRBJ2-1; abundance: -; d_gene: TRBD2; v_gene: TRBV7-9; CDR3aa: CASSLSGTSRLYEQFF; CDR3nt: TGTGCCAGCAGCTTAAGTGGGACTAGTCGTTTGTATGAGCAGTTCTTC
j_gene: TRBJ2-5; abundance: -; d_gene: -; v_gene: TRBV7-7; CDR3aa: CASSLAPGPSQETQYF; CDR3nt: TGTGCTAGCAGCTTAGCTCCAGGCCCATCGCAAGAGACCCAGTACTTC
j_gene: TRBJ1-1; abundance: once; d_gene: -; v_gene: TRBV4-2; CDR3aa: CASSQDLGGSDTEAFF; CDR3nt: TGTGCCAGCAGCCAAGATCTTGGGGGTTCGGACACTGAAGCTTTCTTT
j_gene: TRBJ2-1; abundance: -; d_gene: -; v_gene: TRBV4-3; CDR3aa: CASSQIRDEQFF; CDR3nt: TGCGCCAGCAGCCAAATAAGGGATGAGCAGTTCTTC
j_gene: TRBJ2-5; abundance: -; d_gene: -; v_gene: TRBV6-5; CDR3aa: CASSYSYQGDQETQYF; CDR3nt: TGTGCCAGCAGTTACTCGTACCAGGGTGATCAAGAGACCCAGTACTTC
j_gene: TRBJ2-7; abundance: once; d_gene: -; v_gene: TRBV4-3; CDR3aa: CASSYQSNSYEQYF; CDR3nt: TGCGCCAGCAGCTACCAGTCGAACTCCTACGAGCAGTACTTC
j_gene: TRBJ2-7; abundance: -; d_gene: TRBD1; v_gene: TRBV6-5; CDR3aa: CASSYETGYEQYF; CDR3nt: TGTGCCAGCAGTTACGAGACAGGGTACGAGCAGTACTTC
j_gene: TRBJ2-5; abundance: -; d_gene: -; v_gene: TRBV11-2; CDR3aa: CASSDLATSGETQYF; CDR3nt: TGTGCCAGCAGCGACCTAGCGACTAGTGGAGAGACCCAGTACTTC
j_gene: TRBJ2-4; abundance: -; d_gene: -; v_gene: TRBV20-1; CDR3aa: CSAQGDIQYF; CDR3nt: TGCAGTGCTCAGGGCGACATTCAGTACTTC
j_gene: TRBJ2-4; abundance: -; d_gene: -; v_gene: TRBV7-8; CDR3aa: CASSLGRELENIQYF; CDR3nt: TGTGCCAGCAGCTTAGGGAGGGAGTTGGAAAACATTCAGTACTTC
j_gene: TRBJ2-5; abundance: -; d_gene: -; v_gene: TRBV15; CDR3aa: CATSRDREGQETQYF; CDR3nt: TGTGCCACCAGCAGAGATCGCGAAGGGCAAGAGACCCAGTACTTC
j_gene: TRBJ2-6; abundance: once; d_gene: -; v_gene: TRBV13; CDR3aa: CASSLGNSGANVLTF; CDR3nt: TGTGCCAGCAGCTTAGGGAACTCTGGGGCCAACGTCCTGACTTTC